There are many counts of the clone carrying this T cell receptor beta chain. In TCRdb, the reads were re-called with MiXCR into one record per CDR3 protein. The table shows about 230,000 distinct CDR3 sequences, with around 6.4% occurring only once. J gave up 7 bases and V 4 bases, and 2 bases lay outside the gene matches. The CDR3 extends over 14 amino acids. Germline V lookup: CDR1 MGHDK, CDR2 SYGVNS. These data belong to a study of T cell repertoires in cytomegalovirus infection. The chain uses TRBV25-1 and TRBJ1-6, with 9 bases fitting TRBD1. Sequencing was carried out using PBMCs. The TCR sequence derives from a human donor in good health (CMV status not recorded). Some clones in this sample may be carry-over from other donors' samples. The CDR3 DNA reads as TGTGCCAGCAGTGGGGGACAGGGAAATTCACCCCTCCACTTT. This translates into CASSGGQGNSPLHF.